This T cell receptor beta chain was obtained from a study of blood T cell repertoires in COVID-19. V was pared by 7 bases and J by 9 bases, with 19 bases between. Looked up from germline, CDR1 is MNHEY and CDR2 is SMNVEV (reference sequence). The CDR3 loop spans 15 amino acids. Here immunoSEQ multiplex PCR was the method, and the copy in TCRdb shows in-frame clones only, minus some. The table includes just over 150,000 clones, over 75% detected once. The TCR originated in a woman aged 45-59 years who had recovered from COVID-19. Input material: PBMCs or T cells enriched from blood (not recorded which). J is TRBJ1-6 and V is TRBV27, with a possible D match to TRBD1 (5 bases). CDR3 in DNA: TGTGCCAGCACCACATGGGGGGTATCAAGTTCACCCCTCCACTTT. It is translated as CASTTWGVSSSPLHF.